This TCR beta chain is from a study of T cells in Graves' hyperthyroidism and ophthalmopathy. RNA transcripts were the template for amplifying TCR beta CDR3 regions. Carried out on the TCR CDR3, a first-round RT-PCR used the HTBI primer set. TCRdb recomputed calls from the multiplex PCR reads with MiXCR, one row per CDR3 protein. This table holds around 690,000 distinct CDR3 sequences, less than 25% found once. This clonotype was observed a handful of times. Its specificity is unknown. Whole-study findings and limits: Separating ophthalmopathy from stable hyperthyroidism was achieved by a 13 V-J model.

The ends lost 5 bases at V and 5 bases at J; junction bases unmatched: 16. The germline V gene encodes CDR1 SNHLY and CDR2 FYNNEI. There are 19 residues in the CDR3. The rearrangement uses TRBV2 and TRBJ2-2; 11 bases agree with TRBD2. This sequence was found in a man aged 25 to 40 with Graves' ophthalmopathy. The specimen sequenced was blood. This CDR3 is CASSRELAGVGGRTGELFF. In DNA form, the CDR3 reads TGTGCCAGCAGTCGCGAACTAGCGGGAGTTGGTGGGAGGACCGGGGAGCTGTTTTTT.